Sequencing of this T cell receptor (beta chain) was carried out in a study of T cells after somatic rescue of genetic block. The CDR3 extends over 14 amino acids. The V and J ends lost 3 bases and 5 bases, in that order; junction bases with no gene match: 6. Germline V gives CDR1 WNHNN, CDR2 SYGVQD (reference sequence). Some clones are missing from TCRdb's copy, which holds only in-frame ones; the method was immunoSEQ multiplex PCR. Among about 67,000 clones listed, about 90% were seen once. This clonotype was obtained from a man aged 35-49 years. Sequences were obtained from peripheral blood mononuclear cells (PBMCs). The rearrangement links TRBV10-1 to TRBJ1-1, with TRBD1 matching over 7 bases. CDR3 coding DNA: TGCGCCAGCAGTGATAGCAGGGGGTGGACTGAAGCTTTCTTT. It specifies CASSDSRGWTEAFF.